Shown below are 31 T cell receptor beta chains from a single sample sequenced in a study of T-cell reconstitution after alpha-beta-depleted transplantation in children. It was with unique molecular identifiers that the TCRbeta library was prepared. TCRdb used MiXCR to reprocess the PCR reads, holding one entry per CDR3 protein. The repertoire consists of hundreds of thousands of distinct CDR3 sequences, with under 20% occurring once and the leading ten covering approximately 5%. Here the sequenced sample was PBMCs, mostly from graft donor cells, taken 360 days after TCRalphabeta/CD19-depleted stem cell transplant. All receptors come from a male patient between 5 and 17 years old who had a stem cell transplant for acute lymphoblastic leukemia, so the T cells may come from the graft donor.

This chain joins TRBV18 and TRBJ1-1; 7 bases fit TRBD1. The CDR3 runs to 16 residues. Trimming removed 3 bases from V and 0 bases from J; junction bases left unmatched: 7. Germline V gene data show CDR1 as KGHSH and CDR2 as LQKENI. Here the CDR3 reads CASSPRGQTMNTEAFF. Written as DNA, the CDR3 is TGTGCCAGCTCACCGAGGGGACAGACCATGAACACTGAAGCTTTCTTT.

J is TRBJ1-5 and V is TRBV20-1, with 8 bases identical to TRBD1. This CDR3 contains 15 residues. Germline lookup yields CDR1 DFQATT and CDR2 SNEGSKA (reference sequence). V dropped 0 bases and J dropped 6; count of bases not matched to a gene: 7. CDR3: CSAREGTGSSQPQHF. In DNA form, the CDR3 reads TGCAGTGCTAGAGAAGGGACAGGTAGTTCTCAGCCCCAGCATTTT.

Remarks on this clonotype: At one end the junction does not follow the germline gene, possibly because of a read error. This rearrangement joins TRBV29-1 to TRBJ2-5, with 9 nucleotides matching TRBD1. Germline V gene data show CDR1 as SQVTM and CDR2 as ANQGSEA. The CDR3 length is 18 residues. The CDR3 reads CSVAGDRDRVARGQGSDF. CDR3 nucleotides: TGCAGCGTGGCAGGAGACCGGGACAGGGTTGCTCGTGGCCAGGGATCGGACTTC.

This chain uses TRBV4-1 with TRBJ1-5; 10 bases match TRBD1. Germline trimming cut 1 base from V and 2 bases from J; bases unmatched to any gene: 2. This CDR3 comprises 16 residues. Germline V gene data show CDR1 as MGHRA and CDR2 as YSYEKL. This CDR3 is CASSQGDRGRNQPQHF. As DNA, the CDR3 is TGCGCCAGCAGCCAAGGGGACAGGGGTCGCAATCAGCCCCAGCATTTT.

Concerning this clonotype itself: The junction and the germline gene differ at one end; a read error may be behind it. The chain recombines TRBV4-1 with TRBJ2-7; 16 bases agree with TRBD2. The germline V gene has CDR1 MGHRA and CDR2 YSYEKL. This CDR3 is built from 17 residues. The CDR3 DNA reads TGCGCCAGCAGCCCGGGACTAGCGGGAGGGCTGAGCTACGCGCAGTACTTC. Protein: CASSPGLAGGLSYAQYF.

The CDR3 region is CASSMLDRFHSGANVLTF. CDR3 DNA sequence: TGTGCCAGTAGTATGTTAGACAGGTTCCACTCTGGGGCCAACGTCCTGACTTTC. V usage is TRBV19 and J usage is TRBJ2-6, with TRBD1 as a possible D gene (6 bases). The CDR3 runs 18 residues. Germline V gene data show CDR1 as LNHDA and CDR2 as SQIVND (reference sequence). V was cut by 3 bases and J by 0 bases, with 15 bases left in between.

This clonotype was recorded a few times. The chain combines TRBV12-3 or TRBV12-4 with TRBJ2-7; D is ambiguous. The V end lost 3 bases, the J end lost 6 bases, and 12 bases lay between the germline ends. The CDR3 loop spans 13 amino acids. CDR3 bases: TGTGCCAGCAGTTTTGTAGTAGGGCGCGAGCAGTACTTC. Protein product: CASSFVVGREQYF.

This clonotype has a handful of counts. V and J are TRBV6-1 and TRBJ2-5; the D is unclear. The CDR3 totals 15 residues. The V and J ends lost 7 bases and 1 base respectively, with 16 bases between them. Germline CDR1 reads MNHNS; CDR2 reads SASEGT. CDR3 residues: CASTHPSGSQETQYF. The CDR3 region has the DNA TGTGCCAGCACCCACCCCTCCGGGTCCCAAGAGACCCAGTACTTC.

The table lists this clonotype with a few counts. V is TRBV28 and J is TRBJ2-7; D tentatively reads TRBD1 or TRBD2 (5 bases each). Per the germline V gene, CDR1 is MDHEN and CDR2 is SYDVKM. The CDR3 runs 14 residues. Between the trimmed V and J ends, which lost 3 bases and 1 base, there was a span of 10 bases. This chain's CDR3 is CASSLDWGSYEQYF. DNA of the CDR3: TGTGCCAGCAGTTTGGATTGGGGGTCCTACGAGCAGTACTTC.

The J gene is TRBJ2-7, the V gene TRBV7-9; D remains unclear. Germline V gene lookup returns CDR1 SEHNR and CDR2 FQNEAQ (reference sequence). This CDR3 is built from 15 residues. Deletions cut 1 base from V and 3 bases from J, with 13 bases between. The CDR3 spells CASSLVPATIYEQYF. The CDR3 DNA follows: TGTGCCAGCAGCTTAGTCCCGGCAACAATCTACGAGCAGTACTTC. Looking up the rest from reference TRBV7-9 and TRBJ2-7 gives the full variable domain: DTGVSQNPRHKITKRGQNVTFRCDPISEHNRLYWYRQTLGQGPEFLTYFQNEAQLEKSRLLSDRFSAERPKGSFSTLEIQRTEQGDSAMYLCASSLVPATIYEQYFGPGTRLTVT.

Remarks on this clonotype: One end of the junction varies from germline; a read error may be responsible. V usage is TRBV2 and J usage is TRBJ2-7; 13 bases map to TRBD2. The CDR3 runs 19 residues. Germline-derived CDR1 and CDR2 are SNHLY and FYNNEI. The CDR3 here is CTSSDLTSGRPSRYYEQYF. In nucleotides, the CDR3 is TGTACCAGCAGTGACCTGACTAGCGGGAGGCCTTCCCGATACTACGAGCAGTACTTC.

This clonotype was observed many times. The chain employs TRBV29-1 and TRBJ2-5; 7 bases line up with TRBD2. CDR1 is SQVTM, CDR2 ANQGSEA, per germline. The CDR3 covers 13 residues. Germline trimming cut 6 bases from V and 5 bases from J; bases unmatched to any gene: 9. For the CDR3, the DNA is TGCAGCGTGGGAGGGCCTAGTAGGGAGACCCAGTACTTC. It encodes CSVGGPSRETQYF.

The genes are TRBV7-8 and TRBJ1-4; D is unresolved. V dropped 5 bases and J dropped 8 bases, with 21 bases sitting between them. The CDR3 spans 16 residues. Germline lookup yields CDR1 SGHVS and CDR2 FQNEAQ. CDR3 coding DNA: TGTGCCAGCAGCGATCCAAACAGCGCCCCGAGGGAAAAACTGTTTTTT. Protein: CASSDPNSAPREKLFF.

The chain couples TRBV4-2 to TRBJ1-1; no firm D call. CDR1 and CDR2 from the germline V gene are LGHNA and YNFKEQ. The CDR3 covers 13 residues. V lost 0 bases and J 6 bases, leaving 8 bases between the germline ends. The DNA of the CDR3 is TGTGCCAGCAGCCAAGAGTTGGATTCTGAAGCTTTCTTT. Its translation is CASSQELDSEAFF.

The CDR3 region is CASSPGPRNIQYF. The CDR3 nucleotides are TGTGCCAGCTCACCAGGCCCGAGAAACATTCAGTACTTC. This chain joins TRBV18 and TRBJ2-4, with D unclear. From germline, CDR1 is KGHSH and CDR2 LQKENI. The V and J ends lost 2 bases and 6 bases respectively, with 8 bases between them. The CDR3 runs to 13 residues.

This clonotype has more than one count but fewer than ten. V gene TRBV7-9 combines with J gene TRBJ1-3, with D unresolved. V was trimmed by 5 bases and J by 0 bases, leaving 11 bases between them. The CDR3 extends over 15 amino acids. The germline CDR1 and CDR2 sequences are SEHNR and FQNEAQ (reference sequence). The CDR3 sequence: CASSLHLVSGNTIYF. Here the CDR3 DNA reads TGTGCCAGCAGCCTACACCTGGTCTCTGGAAACACCATATATTTT.

V and J are TRBV7-9 and TRBJ1-5, with a tentative D call TRBD1 (5 bases). Trimming left V 1 base short and J 7 bases short, with 8 bases between. In germline, CDR1 is SEHNR, CDR2 FQNEAQ (reference sequence). This CDR3 has 13 amino acids. This CDR3 reads CASSLGDGQPQHF. Here the CDR3 DNA reads TGTGCCAGCAGCTTAGGGGACGGGCAGCCCCAGCATTTT.

The J gene is TRBJ2-3, the V gene TRBV7-8, with a weak D call TRBD1 (5 bases). CDR3 length: 16 amino acids. V was clipped by 5 bases and J by 0 bases, with 15 bases between them. Germline values: CDR1 SGHVS, CDR2 FQNEAQ. The CDR3 protein is CASSHLGQVSTDTQYF. The DNA of the CDR3 is TGTGCCAGCAGCCACCTGGGGCAGGTCAGCACAGATACGCAGTATTTT.

This clonotype has a handful of counts. This chain links TRBV27 with TRBJ2-1; 14 bases agree with TRBD2. Trimming removed 4 bases from V and 6 bases from J; junction bases left unmatched: 14. CDR1 is MNHEY and CDR2 is SMNVEV in the germline V gene (reference sequence). CDR3 length equals 19 residues. For the CDR3, the DNA is TGTGCCAGCAGTTCCCCGGGACTAGCGGGAGTACGCCCATCCAATGAGCAGTTCTTC. It encodes CASSSPGLAGVRPSNEQFF.

The table lists this clonotype with a few counts. V is TRBV27 and J is TRBJ2-1; 10 bases agree with TRBD2. The CDR3 has 17 amino acids. The V gene's germline CDR1 is MNHEY and CDR2 SMNVEV (reference sequence). Losses at the gene ends were 0 bases for V and 0 bases for J; bases not matched to a gene: 2. The CDR3 here is CASSLSPSGSSYNEQFF. Here the CDR3 DNA reads TGTGCCAGCAGTTTATCCCCTAGCGGGAGCTCCTACAATGAGCAGTTCTTC.

This clonotype was counted many times. J is TRBJ2-7 and V is TRBV27, with a tentative D call TRBD2 (6 bases). The CDR3 extends over 15 amino acids. Germline loops: CDR1 MNHEY, CDR2 SMNVEV (reference sequence). V shed 5 bases and J shed 3 bases, with 17 bases lying between them. The CDR3 DNA follows: TGTGCCAGCAGTCCCCAACCCGGGAGCGTCTACGAGCAGTACTTC. Encoded protein: CASSPQPGSVYEQYF.

The gene calls are TRBV5-1 and TRBJ2-4, with D tentatively TRBD1 (5 bases). CDR3 length: 16 amino acids. The V gene lost 4 bases and the J gene lost 4 bases, with 18 bases spanning the gap. CDR1 and CDR2 (germline): SGHRS, YFSETQ. The CDR3 coding sequence is TGCGCCAGCAGCCCCTCAGGGCAGCTCATTAAAAACATTCAGTACTTC. Translation gives CASSPSGQLIKNIQYF.

V gene TRBV20-1 combines with J gene TRBJ2-5; the D gene could be TRBD1 or TRBD2 (6 bases each). In germline, CDR1 is DFQATT, CDR2 SNEGSKA (reference sequence). CDR3 length equals 13 residues. V lost 3 bases, J lost 5 bases, and 13 bases lay in between. The CDR3 is CSARGGVVETQYF. For the CDR3, the DNA is TGCAGTGCTAGGGGGGGCGTTGTGGAGACCCAGTACTTC.

This clonotype was counted only a few times. This chain uses TRBV7-9 with TRBJ2-2; perhaps TRBD2 as D (6 bases). Germline CDR1 and CDR2: SEHNR and FQNEAQ (reference sequence). The CDR3 is 15 residues long. Trimming shortened V by 6 bases and J by 1 base, and 12 bases separated the two germline ends. In DNA, the CDR3 is TGTGCCAGCAGACCCGGGACTCAGAACACCGGGGAGCTGTTTTTT. It is translated as CASRPGTQNTGELFF.

V and J are TRBV25-1 and TRBJ2-4; 7 bases line up with TRBD2. The J segment lost 0 bases and the V segment lost 2 bases, leaving 4 bases of the junction unmatched. This CDR3 has 16 amino acids. Germline V gene sequence: CDR1 MGHDK, CDR2 SYGVNS. CDR3 coding DNA: TGTGCCAGCAGTGAAGGGGGGGAAATAGCCAAAAACATTCAGTACTTC. It is translated as CASSEGGEIAKNIQYF. The variable domain in full, with the rest retrieved from reference TRBV25-1 and TRBJ2-4, is EADIYQTPRYLVIGTGKKITLECSQTMGHDKMYWYQQDPGMELHLIHYSYGVNSTEKGDLSSESTVSRIRTEHFPLTLESARPSHTSQYLCASSEGGEIAKNIQYFGAGTRLSVL.

The V gene is TRBV20-1, the J gene TRBJ2-7; maybe TRBD1 (5 bases). The CDR3 has 13 residues. Trimming cost V 3 bases and J 0 bases, with 9 bases left between them. CDR1 and CDR2 from the germline V gene are DFQATT and SNEGSKA (reference sequence). CDR3 coding DNA: TGCAGTGCTAGGCGTCAGGGCTCCTACGAGCAGTACTTC. This translates into CSARRQGSYEQYF.

This chain links TRBV9 with TRBJ2-1; perhaps TRBD1 as D (5 bases). V dropped 0 bases and J dropped 2 bases, with 9 bases sitting between them. The CDR3 covers 15 residues. Germline-derived CDR1 and CDR2 are SGDLS and YYNGEE. In nucleotides, the CDR3 is TGTGCCAGCAGCGTAGGGTGGGGCACCTACAATGAGCAGTTCTTC. Translated: CASSVGWGTYNEQFF.

This clonotype was detected many times. V usage is TRBV2 and J usage is TRBJ2-3; perhaps TRBD2 as D (6 bases). The germline V gene has CDR1 SNHLY and CDR2 FYNNEI. V dropped 11 bases and J dropped 2 bases, with 26 bases sitting between them. The CDR3 totals 17 residues. The CDR3 nucleotides are TGTGCCGGGGAGGACGGACGGGCGACTGGTTACACAGATACGCAGTATTTT. Translated: CAGEDGRATGYTDTQYF.

This clonotype was found a few times. The gene calls are TRBV7-9 and TRBJ1-1, with no clear D. This CDR3 region has 12 residues. The V end lost 3 bases, the J end lost 6 bases, and 8 bases lay between the germline ends. The V gene's germline CDR1 is SEHNR and CDR2 FQNEAQ (reference sequence). CDR3 DNA: TGTGCCAGCAGCTTGACAACTTCTGAAGCTTTCTTT. This translates into CASSLTTSEAFF. The entire variable domain, with the rest obtained from reference TRBV7-9 and TRBJ1-1, is as follows: DTGVSQNPRHKITKRGQNVTFRCDPISEHNRLYWYRQTLGQGPEFLTYFQNEAQLEKSRLLSDRFSAERPKGSFSTLEIQRTEQGDSAMYLCASSLTTSEAFFGQGTRLTVV.

This clonotype was picked up many times. The chain employs TRBV10-3 and TRBJ2-2; D perhaps matches TRBD2 (5 bases). Looked up from germline, CDR1 is ENHRY and CDR2 is SYGVKD. The CDR3 totals 16 residues. Between the trimmed V and J ends, which lost 0 bases and 9 bases, there was a span of 17 bases. The CDR3 loop is CAISESKFGELRELFF. The CDR3 DNA reads as TGTGCCATCAGTGAGTCGAAATTTGGGGAGCTTAGGGAGCTGTTTTTT.

This clonotype was seen many times. The chain is built from TRBV6-5 and TRBJ1-1; D not resolved. Deletions cut 8 bases from V and 4 bases from J, with 17 bases between. Germline V gene data show CDR1 as MNHEY and CDR2 as SVGAGI. The length of the CDR3 is 14 residues. The CDR3 DNA reads as TGTGCCAGCCGCGTGGGGATAGGTAGCACTGAAGCTTTCTTT. This sequence encodes CASRVGIGSTEAFF.